The 14 T cell receptor beta chains in this list originate from one sample, sequenced in a study of blood T cell repertoires in COVID-19. Method: immunoSEQ multiplex PCR; TCRdb's copy keeps in-frame clones and lacks some. This table has tens of thousands of clones, 78% appearing once. Material for sequencing was peripheral blood. Receptors were obtained from a man aged 65 to 85 with COVID-19, enrolled during active disease.

The chain uses TRBV6-2 or TRBV6-3 and TRBJ2-5, with 8 bases identical to TRBD2. The CDR3 is made up of 13 amino acids. V trimming: 5 bases; J trimming: 5 bases; junction bases outside the gene matches: 4. The germline gives CDR1 MNHEY, CDR2 SVGEGT. CDR3 DNA sequence: TGTGCCAGCAGTCAACTAGCGGCGGAGACCCAGTACTTC. Its translation is CASSQLAAETQYF.

The chain is built from TRBV6-2 or TRBV6-3 and TRBJ1-2; 8 positions match TRBD1. CDR3 length equals 17 residues. The V and J ends lost 5 bases and 4 bases, in that order; junction bases with no gene match: 15. Germline values: CDR1 MNHEY, CDR2 SVGEGT. The chain's CDR3 is CASSLWQGARIGYGYTF. The CDR3 nucleotides are TGTGCCAGCAGTCTATGGCAGGGGGCGCGGATCGGCTATGGCTACACCTTC.

The chain recombines TRBV11-3 with TRBJ2-3, with 9 bases aligning to TRBD1. Germline CDR1 and CDR2: SGHNT and YENEEA. CDR3 length: 15 residues. The junction had 5 bases not matched to a gene; V was cut back by 5 bases and J by 2 bases. The CDR3 loop is CASSPWTGVTDTQYF. DNA for the CDR3: TGTGCCAGCAGCCCCTGGACAGGGGTCACAGATACGCAGTATTTT.

This clone has more than one count but fewer than ten. The chain is built from TRBV7-2 and TRBJ2-3; TRBD2 matches 10 bases. Unmatched junction bases numbered 0, after V lost 3 bases and J lost 0 bases. This CDR3 has 15 residues. Germline CDR1 is SGHTA and CDR2 is FQGNSA. Here the CDR3 reads CASSLGLASTDTQYF. The CDR3 DNA reads as TGTGCCAGCAGCTTGGGACTAGCGAGCACAGATACGCAGTATTTT.

J is TRBJ1-2 and V is TRBV4-1, with 8 bases aligning to TRBD1. CDR3 length: 15 amino acids. The V gene end was trimmed by 1 base and the J gene end by 2 bases; junction bases not matched to a gene: 3. The germline V gene has CDR1 MGHRA and CDR2 YSYEKL. This chain's CDR3 is CASSQATGANYGYTF. Written as DNA, the CDR3 is TGCGCCAGCAGCCAAGCGACAGGGGCGAACTATGGCTACACCTTC.

The rearrangement uses TRBV6-5 and TRBJ1-1, with D perhaps TRBD1 (5 bases). This CDR3 is 13 amino acids long. The V and J ends lost 0 bases and 8 bases respectively, with 10 bases between them. Looked up from germline, CDR1 is MNHEY and CDR2 is SVGAGI. The CDR3 loop is CASSYSKAGEAFF. The CDR3, as DNA: TGTGCCAGCAGTTACTCGAAGGCAGGGGAAGCTTTCTTT.

This clone was counted a few times. The chain couples TRBV2 to TRBJ2-7; tentatively, D is TRBD1 (6 bases). Per the germline V gene, CDR1 is SNHLY and CDR2 is FYNNEI. This CDR3 is 15 amino acids long. V was shortened by 3 bases and J by 3 bases, with 15 bases between the two germline ends. CDR3 coding DNA: TGTGCCAGCAGTGAGGACATAACAGGGAACTACGAGCAGTACTTC. This sequence encodes CASSEDITGNYEQYF.

The rearrangement joins TRBV7-2 to TRBJ2-3; D is possibly TRBD1 (6 bases). V lost 1 base, J lost 5 bases, and 22 bases lay in between. The CDR3 has 18 residues. The germline V gene has CDR1 SGHTA and CDR2 FQGNSA. The CDR3 protein is CASSLVESVGQGLDTQYF. The CDR3 region has the DNA TGTGCCAGCAGCTTAGTGGAGAGCGTGGGTCAGGGGTTAGATACGCAGTATTTT.

The rearrangement uses TRBV10-3 and TRBJ2-7; D remains ambiguous. The V gene lost 2 bases and the J gene lost 0 bases, with 11 bases spanning the gap. Germline loops: CDR1 ENHRY, CDR2 SYGVKD. The CDR3 has 15 residues. CDR3 DNA sequence: TGTGCCATCAGTGAGGACACGACCGACTCCTACGAGCAGTACTTC. Its protein product is CAISEDTTDSYEQYF.

The chain joins TRBV7-2 to TRBJ2-7, with 7 bases matching TRBD2. Per the germline V gene, CDR1 is SGHTA and CDR2 is FQGNSA. Trimming took 1 base from V and 0 from J; bases not matched to a gene: 6. CDR3 length equals 16 residues. The CDR3 sequence: CASSLGGTGGSYEQYF. The DNA of the CDR3 is TGTGCCAGCAGCTTAGGGGGAACGGGAGGCTCCTACGAGCAGTACTTC. The full variable domain, completed using reference TRBV7-2 and TRBJ2-7, is GAGVSQSPSNKVTEKGKDVELRCDPISGHTALYWYRQSLGQGLEFLIYFQGNSAPDKSGLPSDRFSAERTGGSVSTLTIQRTQQEDSAVYLCASSLGGTGGSYEQYFGPGTRLTVT.

The V gene is TRBV29-1, the J gene TRBJ1-2, with D tentatively TRBD1 (5 bases). Germline V CDR1 and CDR2: SQVTM, ANQGSEA. The CDR3 consists of 13 residues. With 7 bases removed from V and 4 bases from J, the gap between germline ends came to 16 bases. The CDR3 coding sequence is TGCAGCGGACTCCAGGGAAACGGCTATGGCTACACCTTC. Encoded protein: CSGLQGNGYGYTF.

The chain uses TRBV28 and TRBJ2-7; 9 nucleotides agree with TRBD2. The J segment lost 3 bases and the V segment lost 7 bases, leaving 10 bases of the junction unmatched. CDR1 and CDR2 from the germline V gene are MDHEN and SYDVKM. This CDR3 comprises 15 residues. The CDR3 protein is CASTSEGSGSYEQYF. The CDR3 DNA follows: TGTGCCAGCACCTCAGAGGGTAGCGGGAGCTACGAGCAGTACTTC.

The V call is TRBV6-6, the J call TRBJ1-4, with no clear D. CDR3 length equals 13 residues. Trimming took 5 bases from V and 8 from J, leaving 12 bases between them. Germline V gene data show CDR1 as MNHNY and CDR2 as SVGAGI (reference sequence). CDR3: CASSERAGEKLFF. CDR3 DNA: TGTGCCAGCAGTGAGCGGGCGGGGGAAAAACTGTTTTTT.

The chain recombines TRBV12-5 with TRBJ1-1; 9 bases line up with TRBD1. CDR1 is LGHNT and CDR2 is FRNRAP in the germline V gene. The CDR3 consists of 17 residues. The V and J ends lost 0 bases and 0 bases, in that order; junction bases with no gene match: 5. The CDR3 nucleotides are TGTGCTAGTGGTTTGGTCCCGGGACAGGGAATGAACACTGAAGCTTTCTTT. Protein: CASGLVPGQGMNTEAFF.